The 11 T cell receptor beta chains in this list originate from one sample, sequenced in a study of radiotherapy plus CTLA-4 blockade in lung cancer (dated by TCRdb to 2016 to 2019). Libraries were made using the immunoSEQ multiplex PCR assay. In its TCRdb copy, this immuneACCESS table keeps in-frame sequences only and misses some clones. Where compared with another copy, unresolved V genes explain less than half of these, and the others have no known cause. This sample holds 50,000 or so clones; about 72% were observed only once. The ten largest make up 8.3% of the sample. The sample in question was peripheral blood, obtained from a patient treated with radiotherapy plus ipilimumab. Receptors originate from a human donor with non-small cell lung cancer who had stable disease on radiotherapy plus ipilimumab.

This chain's CDR3 is CASSLEQIGEAFF. The CDR3 nucleotides read TGCGCCAGCAGCTTGGAGCAGATTGGGGAAGCTTTCTTT. The chain carries TRBV5-1 and TRBJ1-1; D not resolved. Looked up from germline, CDR1 is SGHRS and CDR2 is YFSETQ. V lost 0 bases and J 8 bases, leaving 11 bases between the germline ends. CDR3 length equals 13 residues.

This chain joins TRBV9 and TRBJ1-4; D is undetermined. Germline V CDR1 and CDR2: SGDLS, YYNGEE. There are 15 residues in the CDR3. V was cut by 0 bases and J by 3 bases, with 9 bases left in between. The DNA of the CDR3 is TGTGCCAGCAGCGTAGGAACAGCGTCTAATGAAAAACTGTTTTTT. Residues: CASSVGTASNEKLFF.

V usage is TRBV13 and J usage is TRBJ2-1; D perhaps matches TRBD1 (5 bases). The V end lost 0 bases, the J end lost 5 bases, and 11 bases lay between the germline ends. Germline CDR1 PRHDT, CDR2 FYEKMQ (reference sequence). The CDR3 has 15 residues. CDR3 amino acids: CASSLGRRQNNEQFF. DNA for the CDR3: TGTGCCAGCAGCTTAGGCCGGAGACAGAACAATGAGCAGTTCTTC.

V gene TRBV10-3 combines with J gene TRBJ1-2; D is unresolved. The germline CDR1 and CDR2 sequences are ENHRY and SYGVKD. This CDR3 spans 13 amino acids. V lost 0 bases and J lost 5, with 7 bases in between. In nucleotides, the CDR3 is TGTGCCATCAGTGAGTCGAAAGATTATGGCTACACCTTC. It translates to CAISESKDYGYTF.

The chain joins TRBV6-1 to TRBJ2-7; 7 positions agree with TRBD1. Germline loops: CDR1 MNHNS, CDR2 SASEGT. The CDR3 is 13 residues long. The V gene end was trimmed by 6 bases and the J gene end by 5 bases; junction bases not matched to a gene: 7. In DNA form, the CDR3 reads TGTGCCAGCAGGCCACAGGGGAAGGACGAGCAGTACGTC. Encoded protein: CASRPQGKDEQYV.

The table lists this clone with a few counts. The V gene is TRBV5-4, the J gene TRBJ2-1; D is ambiguous. Germline CDR1 and CDR2: SGHNT and YYREEE (reference sequence). Trimming removed 4 bases from V and 7 bases from J, with 15 bases in between. This CDR3 contains 14 residues. The CDR3: CASSPTSTVNEQFF. DNA for the CDR3: TGTGCCAGCAGCCCAACAAGTACAGTAAATGAGCAGTTCTTC.

The CDR3 loop reads CASSGIWGYTF. In DNA form, the CDR3 reads TGTGCCAGCAGCGGAATTTGGGGCTACACCTTC. The chain employs TRBV28 and TRBJ1-2; D remains ambiguous. The CDR3 spans 11 residues. CDR1 MDHEN and CDR2 SYDVKM come from the germline V gene. V was clipped by 6 bases and J by 8 bases, with 10 bases between them.

The V and J genes are TRBV18 and TRBJ2-2; D gene ambiguous. Germline loops: CDR1 KGHSH, CDR2 LQKENI. Trimming took off 0 bases at V and 3 bases at J, with 5 bases between the two ends. The CDR3 consists of 14 residues. CDR3 nucleotides: TGTGCCAGCTCACCACCGTCCGACACCGGGGAGCTGTTTTTT. Its protein is CASSPPSDTGELFF.

The rearrangement joins TRBV15 to TRBJ1-2; D gene uncertain. CDR3 length: 13 amino acids. V shed 1 base and J shed 7 bases, with 10 bases lying between them. Germline loops: CDR1 LNHNV, CDR2 YYDKDF (reference sequence). CDR3 sequence (DNA): TGTGCCACCAGCAGAGTCCGAGGGAGTGGCTACACCTTC. Translated, it gives CATSRVRGSGYTF.

The sample holds one count of this clone. The chain links TRBV11-2 to TRBJ2-6; 8 bases fit TRBD1. In germline, CDR1 is SGHAT, CDR2 FQNNGV. V was pared by 5 bases and J by 0 bases, with 12 bases of the junction left unmatched. The CDR3 extends over 19 amino acids. DNA of the CDR3: TGTGCCAGCAGCCCAGTGCGTACAGGGGGTAACTCTGGGGCCAACGTCCTGACTTTC. Protein product: CASSPVRTGGNSGANVLTF. Full variable domain (remainder filled in from reference TRBV11-2 and TRBJ2-6): EAGVAQSPRYKIIEKRQSVAFWCNPISGHATLYWYQQILGQGPKLLIQFQNNGVVDDSQLPKDRFSAERLKGVDSTLKIQPAKLEDSAVYLCASSPVRTGGNSGANVLTFGAGSRLTVL.

This clone was seen a single time. The CDR3 spells CASSPEAGAVTEAFF. The CDR3 nucleotides are TGTGCCAGCAGCCCTGAGGCGGGGGCGGTTACTGAAGCTTTCTTT. This chain links TRBV7-9 with TRBJ1-1; tentative D call: TRBD1 (6 bases). From germline, CDR1 is SEHNR and CDR2 FQNEAQ (reference sequence). The CDR3 is 15 residues long. The V gene lost 5 bases and the J gene lost 5 bases, with 18 bases spanning the gap.